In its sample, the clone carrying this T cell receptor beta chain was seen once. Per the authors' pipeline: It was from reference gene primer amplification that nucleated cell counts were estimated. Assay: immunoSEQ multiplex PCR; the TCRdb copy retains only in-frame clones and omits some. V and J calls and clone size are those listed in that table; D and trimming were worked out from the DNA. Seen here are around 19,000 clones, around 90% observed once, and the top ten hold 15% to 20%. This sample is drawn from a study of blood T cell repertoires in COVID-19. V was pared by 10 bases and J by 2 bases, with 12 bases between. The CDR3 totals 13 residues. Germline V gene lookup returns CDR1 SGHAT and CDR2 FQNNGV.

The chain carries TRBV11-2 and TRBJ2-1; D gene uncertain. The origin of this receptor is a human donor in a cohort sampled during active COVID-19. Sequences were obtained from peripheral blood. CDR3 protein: CATQERTYNEQFF. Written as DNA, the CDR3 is TGTGCCACTCAGGAAAGGACCTACAATGAGCAGTTCTTC.